These T cell receptor beta chains were read from a single sample in a study of OX40 agonist ivuxolimab in advanced cancers. Only in-frame clones appear in the TCRdb table, and some are missing; sequencing was by immunoSEQ multiplex PCR. The data hold about 76,000 clones, with around four fifths observed a single time. Sample: CD4+ or CD8+ T cells sorted from blood, taken in a trial of the OX40 agonist ivuxolimab. The receptors originated from an adult with an advanced solid tumor such as melanoma, head and neck, liver or kidney cancer. The CDR3 runs from the conserved cysteine through the conserved F or W. Each record gives: clone size, J gene, D gene, V gene, CDR3 protein, CDR3 DNA. D genes are given only for firm matches. Clone size is not always given. Where it is, it says once, few, many or a class for expanded clones.

.,TRBJ1-4,.,TRBV5-4,CASSSLQAATNEKLFF,TGTGCCAGCAGCTCCCTTCAGGCTGCAACTAATGAAAAACTGTTTTTT
.,TRBJ1-3,TRBD1,TRBV7-2,CASRRQGANGNTIYF,TGTGCCAGCAGACGACAGGGGGCGAATGGAAACACCATATATTTT
once,TRBJ1-2,TRBD1,TRBV6-4,CASSVSGTDYGYTF,TGTGCCAGCAGTGTCTCCGGGACAGACTATGGCTACACCTTC
.,TRBJ2-7,TRBD1,TRBV28,CASSDTGAKYF,TGTGCCAGCAGCGACACAGGGGCGAAGTACTTC
.,TRBJ1-5,.,TRBV7-2,CASSLDSNQPQHF,TGTGCCAGCAGCTTAGATTCGAATCAGCCCCAGCATTTT
.,TRBJ1-5,.,TRBV6-1,CASSGLTGYSNQPQHF,TGTGCCAGCAGTGGTTTGACAGGCTATAGCAATCAGCCCCAGCATTTT
.,TRBJ1-3,.,TRBV6-5,CASSYLDGNSGNTIYF,TGTGCCAGCAGTTACTTGGATGGGAACTCTGGAAACACCATATATTTT
.,TRBJ1-1,.,TRBV9,CASSVGRATEAFF,TGTGCCAGCAGCGTAGGCAGGGCCACTGAAGCTTTCTTT
.,TRBJ2-1,.,TRBV2,CASSLDPYNEQFF,TGTGCCAGCAGCCTTGACCCTTACAATGAGCAGTTCTTC
.,TRBJ2-2,TRBD2,TRBV7-7,CASSRDYSTGELFF,TGTGCTAGCAGCAGGGACTATTCCACCGGGGAGCTGTTTTTT